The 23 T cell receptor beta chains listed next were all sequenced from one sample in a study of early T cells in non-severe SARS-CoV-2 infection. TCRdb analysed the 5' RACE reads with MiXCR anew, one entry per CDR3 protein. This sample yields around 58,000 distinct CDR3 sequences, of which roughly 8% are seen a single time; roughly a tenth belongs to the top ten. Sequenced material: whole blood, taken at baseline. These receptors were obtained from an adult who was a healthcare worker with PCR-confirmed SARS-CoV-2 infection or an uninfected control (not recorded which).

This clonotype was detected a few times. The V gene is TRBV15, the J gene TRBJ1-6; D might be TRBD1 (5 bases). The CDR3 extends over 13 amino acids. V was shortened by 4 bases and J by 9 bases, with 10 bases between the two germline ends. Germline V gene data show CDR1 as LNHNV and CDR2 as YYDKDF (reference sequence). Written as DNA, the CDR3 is TGTGCCACCAGCACGGCAGGGTTTTCACCCCTCCACTTT. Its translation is CATSTAGFSPLHF.

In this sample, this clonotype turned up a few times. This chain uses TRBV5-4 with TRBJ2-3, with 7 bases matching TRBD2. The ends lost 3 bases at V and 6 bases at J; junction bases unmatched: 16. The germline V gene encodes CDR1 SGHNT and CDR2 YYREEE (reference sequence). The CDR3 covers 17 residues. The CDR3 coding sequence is TGTGCCAGCAGCTCTCACCCAGCGGGGACGGACATTGATACGCAGTATTTT. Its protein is CASSSHPAGTDIDTQYF.

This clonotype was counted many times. CDR3 DNA sequence: TGTGCCAGCAGCTTAACTAGCGGGAGCTCCTACGAGCAGTACTTC. Translation: CASSLTSGSSYEQYF. This chain uses TRBV7-3 with TRBJ2-7; TRBD2 matches at 9 bases. Germline values: CDR1 SGHTA, CDR2 FQGTGA. V was clipped by 0 bases and J by 0 bases; unmatched bases: 0. The CDR3 spans 15 residues.

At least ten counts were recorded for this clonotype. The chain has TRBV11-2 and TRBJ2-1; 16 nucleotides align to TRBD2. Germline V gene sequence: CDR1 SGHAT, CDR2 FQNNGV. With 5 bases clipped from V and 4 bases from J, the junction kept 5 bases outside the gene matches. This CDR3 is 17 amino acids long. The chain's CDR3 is CASSPLGLAGGYNEQFF. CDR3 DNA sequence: TGTGCCAGCAGCCCCCTGGGACTAGCGGGAGGGTACAATGAGCAGTTCTTC. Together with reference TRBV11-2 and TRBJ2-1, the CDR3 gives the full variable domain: EAGVAQSPRYKIIEKRQSVAFWCNPISGHATLYWYQQILGQGPKLLIQFQNNGVVDDSQLPKDRFSAERLKGVDSTLKIQPAKLEDSAVYLCASSPLGLAGGYNEQFFGPGTRLTVL.

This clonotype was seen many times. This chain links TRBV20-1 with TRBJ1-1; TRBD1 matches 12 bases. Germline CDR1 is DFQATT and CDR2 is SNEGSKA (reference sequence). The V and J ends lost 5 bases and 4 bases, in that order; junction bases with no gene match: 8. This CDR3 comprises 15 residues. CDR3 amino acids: CSAGGQGADFTEAFF. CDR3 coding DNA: TGCAGTGCTGGGGGACAGGGGGCGGATTTCACTGAAGCTTTCTTT.

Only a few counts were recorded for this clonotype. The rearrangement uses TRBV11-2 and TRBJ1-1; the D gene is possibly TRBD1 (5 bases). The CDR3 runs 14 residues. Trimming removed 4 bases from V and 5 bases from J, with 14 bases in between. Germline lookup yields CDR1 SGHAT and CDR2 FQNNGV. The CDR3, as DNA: TGTGCCAGCAGCTCGGGGGTAGGACGGACTGAAGCTTTCTTT. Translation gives CASSSGVGRTEAFF.

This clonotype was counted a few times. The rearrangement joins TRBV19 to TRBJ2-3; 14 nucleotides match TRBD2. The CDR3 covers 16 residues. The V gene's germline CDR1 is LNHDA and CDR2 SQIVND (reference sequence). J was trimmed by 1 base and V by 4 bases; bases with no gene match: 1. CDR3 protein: CASSTGLAGGTDTQYF. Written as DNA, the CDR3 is TGTGCCAGTAGTACGGGACTAGCGGGAGGCACAGATACGCAGTATTTT.

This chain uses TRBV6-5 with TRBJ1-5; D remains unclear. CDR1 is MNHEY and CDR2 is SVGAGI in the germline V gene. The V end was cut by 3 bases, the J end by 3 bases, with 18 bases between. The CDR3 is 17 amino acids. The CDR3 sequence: CASSYPSRRQNNQPQHF. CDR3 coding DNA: TGTGCCAGCAGTTATCCTTCCCGGCGGCAGAACAATCAGCCCCAGCATTTT.

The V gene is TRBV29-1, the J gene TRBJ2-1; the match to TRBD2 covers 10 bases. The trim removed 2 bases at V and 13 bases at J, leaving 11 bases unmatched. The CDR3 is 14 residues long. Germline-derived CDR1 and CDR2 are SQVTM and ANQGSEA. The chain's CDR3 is CSVEKLAGIFIQFF. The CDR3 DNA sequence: TGCAGCGTTGAAAAACTAGCGGGGATATTTATACAGTTCTTC.

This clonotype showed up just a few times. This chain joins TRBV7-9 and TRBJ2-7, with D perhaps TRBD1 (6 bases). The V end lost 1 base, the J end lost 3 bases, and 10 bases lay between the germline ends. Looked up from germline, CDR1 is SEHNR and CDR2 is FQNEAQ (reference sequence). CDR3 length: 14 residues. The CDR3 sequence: CASSLGQEYYEQYF. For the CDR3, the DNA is TGTGCCAGCAGCTTAGGACAGGAGTACTACGAGCAGTACTTC.

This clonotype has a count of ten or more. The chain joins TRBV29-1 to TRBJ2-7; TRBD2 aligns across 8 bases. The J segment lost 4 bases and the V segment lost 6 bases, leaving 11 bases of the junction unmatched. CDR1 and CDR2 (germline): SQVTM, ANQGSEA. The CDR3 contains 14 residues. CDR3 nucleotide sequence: TGCAGCGTCGCCGCTGGTACTAGCGGATACGAGCAGTACTTC. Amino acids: CSVAAGTSGYEQYF.

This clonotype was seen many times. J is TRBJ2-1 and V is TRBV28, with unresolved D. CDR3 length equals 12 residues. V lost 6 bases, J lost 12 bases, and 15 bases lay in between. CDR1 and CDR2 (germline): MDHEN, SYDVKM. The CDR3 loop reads CASSPRPSVQFF. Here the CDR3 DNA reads TGTGCCAGCAGCCCAAGACCCTCGGTGCAGTTCTTC.

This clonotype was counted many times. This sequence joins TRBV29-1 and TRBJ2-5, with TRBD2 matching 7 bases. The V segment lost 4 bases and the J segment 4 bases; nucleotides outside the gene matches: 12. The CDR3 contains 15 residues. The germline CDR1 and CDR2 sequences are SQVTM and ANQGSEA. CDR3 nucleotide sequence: TGCAGCGTTGTCAAGCGGGGCGTTATTGGAGAGACCCAGTACTTC. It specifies CSVVKRGVIGETQYF.

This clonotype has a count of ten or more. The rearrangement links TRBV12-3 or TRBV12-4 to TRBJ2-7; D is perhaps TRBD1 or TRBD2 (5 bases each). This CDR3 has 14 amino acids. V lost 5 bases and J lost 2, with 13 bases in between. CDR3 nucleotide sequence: TGTGCCAGCAGTCCCGGGACGGGAACCTACGAGCAGTACTTC. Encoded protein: CASSPGTGTYEQYF.

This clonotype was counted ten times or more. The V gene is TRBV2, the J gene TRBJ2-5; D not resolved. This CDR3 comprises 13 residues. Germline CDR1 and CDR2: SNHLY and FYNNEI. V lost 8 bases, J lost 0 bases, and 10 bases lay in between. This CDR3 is CASLWSYQETQYF. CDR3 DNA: TGTGCCAGCCTCTGGTCGTACCAAGAGACCCAGTACTTC.

In nucleotides, the CDR3 is TGTGCCAGCAGCTTTAATACCTATGGCTACACCTTC. Translation gives CASSFNTYGYTF. V usage is TRBV7-9 and J usage is TRBJ1-2; no reliable D call. The length of the CDR3 is 12 residues. V lost 3 bases and J lost 4, with 6 bases in between. Germline-derived CDR1 and CDR2 are SEHNR and FQNEAQ (reference sequence).

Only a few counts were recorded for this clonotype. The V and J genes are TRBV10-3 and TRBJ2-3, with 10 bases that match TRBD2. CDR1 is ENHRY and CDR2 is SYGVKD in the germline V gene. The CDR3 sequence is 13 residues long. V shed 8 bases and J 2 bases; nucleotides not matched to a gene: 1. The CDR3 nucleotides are TGTGCCATCGGACTAGCGGACACAGATACGCAGTATTTT. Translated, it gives CAIGLADTDTQYF.

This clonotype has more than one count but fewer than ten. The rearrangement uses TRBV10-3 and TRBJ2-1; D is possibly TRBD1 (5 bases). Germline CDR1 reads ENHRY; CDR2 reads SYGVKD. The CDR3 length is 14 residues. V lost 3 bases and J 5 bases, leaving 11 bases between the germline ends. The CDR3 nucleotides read TGTGCCATCAGTGACAGGGCTCGAGACAATGAGCAGTTCTTC. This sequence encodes CAISDRARDNEQFF.

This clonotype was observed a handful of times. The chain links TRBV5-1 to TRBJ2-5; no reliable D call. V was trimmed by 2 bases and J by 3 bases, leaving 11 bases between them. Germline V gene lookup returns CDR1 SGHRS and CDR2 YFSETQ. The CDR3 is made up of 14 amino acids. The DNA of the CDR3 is TGCGCCAGCAGCTTCAACGTAGTTGAAGAGACCCAGTACTTC. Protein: CASSFNVVEETQYF.

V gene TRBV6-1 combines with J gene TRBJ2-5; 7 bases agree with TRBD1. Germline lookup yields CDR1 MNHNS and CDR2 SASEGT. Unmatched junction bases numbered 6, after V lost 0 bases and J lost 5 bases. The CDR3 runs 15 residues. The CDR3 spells CASSEAGTVRETQYF. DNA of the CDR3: TGTGCCAGCAGTGAAGCCGGGACAGTGAGGGAGACCCAGTACTTC.

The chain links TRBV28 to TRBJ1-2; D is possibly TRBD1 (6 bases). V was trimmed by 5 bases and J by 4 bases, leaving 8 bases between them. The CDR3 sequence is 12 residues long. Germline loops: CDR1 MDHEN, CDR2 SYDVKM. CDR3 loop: CASSQGTYGYTF. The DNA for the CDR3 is TGTGCCAGCAGTCAGGGGACCTATGGCTACACCTTC.

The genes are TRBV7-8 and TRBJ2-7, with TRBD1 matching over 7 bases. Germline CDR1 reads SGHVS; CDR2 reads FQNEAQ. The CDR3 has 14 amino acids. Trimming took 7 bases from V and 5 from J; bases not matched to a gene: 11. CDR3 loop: CASTLGTVNDEQYF. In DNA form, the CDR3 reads TGTGCCAGCACCCTTGGGACAGTGAACGACGAGCAGTACTTC.

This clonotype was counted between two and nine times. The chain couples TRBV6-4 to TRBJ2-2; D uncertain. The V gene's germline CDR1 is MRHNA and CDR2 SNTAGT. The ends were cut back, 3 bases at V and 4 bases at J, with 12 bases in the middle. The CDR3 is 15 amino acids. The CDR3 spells CASSERPHVTGELFF. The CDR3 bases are TGTGCCAGCAGTGAGCGACCCCATGTCACCGGGGAGCTGTTTTTT.